This is a list of T cell receptor beta chains from one sample in a study of PD-L1 blockade in urothelial cancer. The data were produced by immunoSEQ multiplex PCR, yet TCRdb's version contains in-frame clones alone and is incomplete. The sample holds roughly 84,000 clones, around 80% seen once. The input for sequencing was PBMCs, taken around atezolizumab (anti-PD-L1) treatment. These receptors came from a man in his 70s with urothelial cancer. Each CDR3 is given with its conserved first and last residue. D genes are given only for firm matches. Size is omitted from some rows. Given values are once, few, many or a class for expanded clones.

abundance	d_gene	j_gene	v_gene	CDR3aa	CDR3nt
NA	TRBD2	TRBJ2-3	TRBV2	CASSTRTSGSADTQYF	TGTGCCAGCAGTACCCGGACTAGCGGGAGCGCAGATACGCAGTATTTT
NA	TRBD1	TRBJ1-6	TRBV13	CASRTGQGYNSPLHF	TGTGCCAGCAGAACGGGACAGGGGTATAATTCACCCCTCCACTTT
NA	NA	TRBJ1-3	TRBV18	CASSPPGQVSGNTIYF	TGTGCCAGCTCACCACCGGGACAAGTGTCTGGAAACACCATATATTTT
once	TRBD1	TRBJ2-7	TRBV10-2	CASSVPGQGAEEQYF	TGCGCCAGCAGTGTTCCGGGACAGGGGGCTGAAGAGCAGTACTTC
NA	NA	TRBJ2-7	TRBV9	CASSVDGSSNEQYF	TGTGCCAGCAGCGTAGACGGGAGCAGCAACGAGCAGTACTTC
NA	NA	TRBJ2-1	TRBV4-2	CASSQDWRNEQFF	TGTGCCAGCAGCCAAGATTGGAGGAATGAGCAGTTCTTC
NA	TRBD1	TRBJ2-5	TRBV9	CASSAGTGGPETQYF	TGTGCCAGCAGCGCCGGGACAGGGGGCCCGGAGACCCAGTACTTC
NA	NA	TRBJ2-4	TRBV6-1	CASSSHRGNIQYF	TGTGCCAGCAGTTCACACCGAGGGAACATTCAGTACTTC
NA	NA	TRBJ2-7	TRBV4-1	CASSQGGQSYEQYF	TGCGCCAGCAGCCAAGGTGGACAGTCCTACGAGCAGTACTTC
NA	NA	TRBJ2-2	TRBV11-3	CASSVIGGDTGELFF	TGTGCCAGCAGCGTCATTGGAGGGGACACCGGGGAGCTGTTTTTT
NA	TRBD2	TRBJ2-3	TRBV4-2	CASSQDLAGDDTQYF	TGTGCCAGCAGCCAAGATCTAGCGGGAGATGATACGCAGTATTTT
NA	TRBD1	TRBJ1-2	TRBV30	CAWNAGGNYGYTF	TGTGCCTGGAATGCAGGGGGAAACTATGGCTACACCTTC
NA	TRBD2	TRBJ2-1	TRBV6-6	CASIPLGRGGDEQFF	TGTGCCAGCATCCCCCTCGGGAGGGGGGGCGATGAGCAGTTCTTC
NA	TRBD2	TRBJ2-3	TRBV11-1	CASSPAGGGITDTQYF	TGTGCCAGCAGCCCCGCGGGGGGAGGGATCACAGATACGCAGTATTTT
NA	NA	TRBJ2-5	TRBV15	CATSASGQGGGETQYF	TGTGCCACCAGCGCCTCGGGACAGGGCGGGGGGGAGACCCAGTACTTC
NA	TRBD2	TRBJ2-7	TRBV2	CASRGLAGGLDLSSYEQYF	TGTGCCAGCAGGGGACTAGCGGGAGGGCTTGATCTTAGCTCCTACGAGCAGTACTTC
once	TRBD1	TRBJ2-1	TRBV9	CASSVTGVNEQFF	TGTGCCAGCAGCGTTACAGGGGTAAATGAGCAGTTCTTC
NA	TRBD2	TRBJ2-5	TRBV5-1	CASSLLGLAGGETQYF	TGCGCCAGCAGCCTTCTAGGGCTAGCGGGGGGAGAGACCCAGTACTTC
NA	TRBD2	TRBJ2-7	TRBV11-2	CASNGEGSSYEQYF	TGTGCCAGCAACGGGGAGGGGAGCTCCTACGAGCAGTACTTC
few	TRBD1	TRBJ1-2	TRBV9	CASSGESGTGNGYTF	TGTGCCAGCAGCGGTGAAAGTGGGACAGGGAATGGCTACACCTTC